This TCR beta chain was sequenced for a study of regulatory T cells in long-lasting Graves disease. Whole-study results and caveats: Accuracy may have suffered from the small sample size.

This clonotype was detected many times. No antigen is known for it. Germline CDR1 reads DFQATT; CDR2 reads SNEGSKA (reference sequence). The CDR3 runs 14 residues. With 3 bases removed from V and 9 bases from J, the gap between germline ends came to 20 bases. iRepertoire HTBI primers and Arm-PCR of CDR3 regions built TCR beta libraries. TCRdb ran MiXCR on the multiplex PCR reads and lists one entry per CDR3 protein. The sample has some 500,000 distinct CDR3 sequences, roughly 14% seen once. Sample time point: newly diagnosed GD, antithyroid drugs for less than 3 months. PBMC-derived RNA was used for the TCR library. The data were also submitted as part of a second study, on T cells in Graves' hyperthyroidism and ophthalmopathy. Per that study: The study based diagnoses on clinical symptoms, serum thyroxine and TRAb, thyroid ultrasound and orbital computed tomography. The HTBI primer set was used in a first-round RT-PCR of the TCR CDR3. Median prediction lead before ophthalmopathy onset was about 6.7 months with the model.

The V gene is TRBV20-1, the J gene TRBJ1-1, with D perhaps matching TRBD1 (5 bases). This TCR derives from a man aged 25-40 years with Graves disease. This specimen was peripheral blood mononuclear cells (PBMCs), taken at new diagnosis, from a patient treated with antithyroid drugs. For the CDR3, the DNA is TGCAGTGCTAGTCCCCGGGGGGAAGAGGAAAAAGCTTTCTTT. This encodes CSASPRGEEEKAFF.